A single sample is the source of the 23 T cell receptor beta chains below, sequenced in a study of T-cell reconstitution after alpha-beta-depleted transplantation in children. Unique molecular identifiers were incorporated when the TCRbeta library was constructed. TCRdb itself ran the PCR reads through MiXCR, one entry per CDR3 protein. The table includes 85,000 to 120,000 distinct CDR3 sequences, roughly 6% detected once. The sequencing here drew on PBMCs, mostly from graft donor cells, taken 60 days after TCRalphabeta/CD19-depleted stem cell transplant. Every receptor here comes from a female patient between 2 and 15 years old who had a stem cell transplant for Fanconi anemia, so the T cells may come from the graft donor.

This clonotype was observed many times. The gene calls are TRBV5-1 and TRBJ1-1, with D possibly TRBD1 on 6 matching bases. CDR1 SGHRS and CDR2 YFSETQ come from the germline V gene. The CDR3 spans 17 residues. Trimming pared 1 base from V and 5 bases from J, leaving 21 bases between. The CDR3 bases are TGCGCCAGCAGCTTGTTGGTTAGGGCAGGGGCAGGGACTGAAGCTTTCTTT. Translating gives CASSLLVRAGAGTEAFF.

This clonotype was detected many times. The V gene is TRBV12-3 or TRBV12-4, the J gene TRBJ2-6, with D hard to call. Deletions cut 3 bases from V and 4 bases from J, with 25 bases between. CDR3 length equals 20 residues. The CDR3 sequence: CASSFLKGSGAWWGANVLTF. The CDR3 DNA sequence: TGTGCCAGCAGTTTTCTTAAAGGCTCAGGCGCGTGGTGGGGGGCCAACGTCCTGACTTTC.

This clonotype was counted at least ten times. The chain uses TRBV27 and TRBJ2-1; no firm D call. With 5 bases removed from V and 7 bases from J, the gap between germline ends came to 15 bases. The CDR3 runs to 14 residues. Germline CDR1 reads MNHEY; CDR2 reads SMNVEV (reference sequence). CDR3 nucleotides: TGTGCCAGCAGTCCGAAGGACCTATCGAATGAGCAGTTCTTC. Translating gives CASSPKDLSNEQFF.

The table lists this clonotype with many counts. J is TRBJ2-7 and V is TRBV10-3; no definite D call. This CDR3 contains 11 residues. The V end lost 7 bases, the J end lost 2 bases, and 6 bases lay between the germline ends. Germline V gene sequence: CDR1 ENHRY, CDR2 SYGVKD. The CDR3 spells CAIMNTYEQYF. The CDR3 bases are TGTGCCATCATGAATACCTACGAGCAGTACTTC.

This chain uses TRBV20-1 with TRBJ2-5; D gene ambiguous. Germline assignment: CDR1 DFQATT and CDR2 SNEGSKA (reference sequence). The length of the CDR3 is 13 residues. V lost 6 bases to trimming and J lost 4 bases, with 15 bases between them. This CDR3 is CSALDLAGETQYF. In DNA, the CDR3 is TGCAGTGCCTTAGATTTGGCCGGAGAGACCCAGTACTTC.

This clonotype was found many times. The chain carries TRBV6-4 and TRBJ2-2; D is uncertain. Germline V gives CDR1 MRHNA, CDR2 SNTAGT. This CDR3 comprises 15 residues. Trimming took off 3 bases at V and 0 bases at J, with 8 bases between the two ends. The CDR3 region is CASSETPANTGELFF. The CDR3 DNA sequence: TGTGCCAGCAGTGAGACGCCCGCGAACACCGGGGAGCTGTTTTTT.

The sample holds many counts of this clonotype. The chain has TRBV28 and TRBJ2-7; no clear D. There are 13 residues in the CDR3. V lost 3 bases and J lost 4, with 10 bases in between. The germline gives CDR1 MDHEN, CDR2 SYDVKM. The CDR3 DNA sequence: TGTGCCAGCAGTTTGGGTAGGTGGTACGAGCAGTACTTC. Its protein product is CASSLGRWYEQYF.

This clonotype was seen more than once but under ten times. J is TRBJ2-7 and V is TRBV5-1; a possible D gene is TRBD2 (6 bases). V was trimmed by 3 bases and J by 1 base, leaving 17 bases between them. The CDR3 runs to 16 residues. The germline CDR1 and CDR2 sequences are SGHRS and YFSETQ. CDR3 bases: TGCGCCAGCAGCTCTAAGACGGGAGCCGCTTCCTACGAGCAGTACTTC. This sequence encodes CASSSKTGAASYEQYF.

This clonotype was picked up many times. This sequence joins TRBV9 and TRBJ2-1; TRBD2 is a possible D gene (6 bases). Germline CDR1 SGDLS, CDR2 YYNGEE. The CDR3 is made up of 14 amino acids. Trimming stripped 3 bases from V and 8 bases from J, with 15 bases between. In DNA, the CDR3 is TGTGCCAGCAGCGGCCGGGACTCGCGTCATGAGCAGTTCTTC. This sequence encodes CASSGRDSRHEQFF.

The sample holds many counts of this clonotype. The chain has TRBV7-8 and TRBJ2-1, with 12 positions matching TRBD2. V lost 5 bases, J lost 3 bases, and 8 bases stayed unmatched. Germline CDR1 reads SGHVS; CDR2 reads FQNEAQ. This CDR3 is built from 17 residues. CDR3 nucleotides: TGTGCCAGCAGCGCCATACTAGCGGGAGGAATCTACAATGAGCAGTTCTTC. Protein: CASSAILAGGIYNEQFF.

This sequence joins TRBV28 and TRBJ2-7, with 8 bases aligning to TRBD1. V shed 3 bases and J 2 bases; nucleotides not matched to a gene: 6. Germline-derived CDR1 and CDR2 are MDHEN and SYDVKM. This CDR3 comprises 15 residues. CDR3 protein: CASSFQGQVPYEQYF. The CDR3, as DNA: TGTGCCAGCAGTTTTCAGGGACAGGTCCCCTACGAGCAGTACTTC.

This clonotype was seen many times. The CDR3 protein is CASSLDGYGYTF. The CDR3 DNA reads as TGCGCCAGCAGCTTGGACGGCTATGGCTACACCTTC. This chain connects TRBV5-1 to TRBJ1-2; D not certain. Trimming took 0 bases from V and 4 from J, leaving 4 bases between them. The CDR3 has 12 amino acids. Germline V gives CDR1 SGHRS, CDR2 YFSETQ.

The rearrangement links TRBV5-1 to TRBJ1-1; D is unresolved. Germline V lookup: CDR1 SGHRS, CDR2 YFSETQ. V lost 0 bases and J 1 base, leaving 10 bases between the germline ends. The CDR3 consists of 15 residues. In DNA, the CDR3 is TGCGCCAGCAGCTTGGTACAGACGGGGAACACTGAAGCTTTCTTT. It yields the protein CASSLVQTGNTEAFF.

The CDR3: CATAPFRTASYNEQFF. The CDR3 DNA is TGTGCCACCGCGCCCTTTCGGACAGCATCTTACAATGAGCAGTTCTTC. The J gene is TRBJ2-1, the V gene TRBV24-1; D perhaps matches TRBD1 (6 bases). Trimming cost V 9 bases and J 4 bases, with 21 bases left between them. There are 16 residues in the CDR3. Germline V gene data show CDR1 as KGHDR and CDR2 as SFDVKD.

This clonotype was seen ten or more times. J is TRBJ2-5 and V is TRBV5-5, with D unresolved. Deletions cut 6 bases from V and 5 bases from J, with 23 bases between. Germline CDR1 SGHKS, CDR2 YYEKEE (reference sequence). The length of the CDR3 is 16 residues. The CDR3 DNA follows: TGTGCCAGCACCTCTACCCCCGGCCTAGTCCGTGAGACCCAGTACTTC. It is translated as CASTSTPGLVRETQYF.

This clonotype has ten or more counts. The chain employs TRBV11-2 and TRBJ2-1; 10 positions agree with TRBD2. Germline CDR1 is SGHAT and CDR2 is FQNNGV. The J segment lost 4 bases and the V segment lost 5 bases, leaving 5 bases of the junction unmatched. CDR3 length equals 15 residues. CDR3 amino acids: CASSTGLAVYNEQFF. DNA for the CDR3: TGTGCCAGCAGCACCGGACTAGCGGTTTACAATGAGCAGTTCTTC.

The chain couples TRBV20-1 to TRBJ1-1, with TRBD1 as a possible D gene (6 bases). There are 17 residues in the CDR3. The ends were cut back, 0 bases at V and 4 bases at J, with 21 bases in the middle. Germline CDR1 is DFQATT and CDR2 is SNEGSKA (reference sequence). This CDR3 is CSARDPRPRGGGTEAFF. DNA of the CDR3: TGCAGTGCTAGAGATCCCCGTCCTAGAGGGGGAGGCACTGAAGCTTTCTTT.

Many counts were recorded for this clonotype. This CDR3 reads CASSPEDNPFYNEQFF. DNA for the CDR3: TGTGCCAGCAGCCCCGAAGACAATCCATTTTACAATGAGCAGTTCTTC. The gene calls are TRBV2 and TRBJ2-1; the D is unclear. CDR1 SNHLY and CDR2 FYNNEI come from the germline V gene. This CDR3 is built from 16 residues. Trimming left V 6 bases short and J 4 bases short, with 19 bases between.

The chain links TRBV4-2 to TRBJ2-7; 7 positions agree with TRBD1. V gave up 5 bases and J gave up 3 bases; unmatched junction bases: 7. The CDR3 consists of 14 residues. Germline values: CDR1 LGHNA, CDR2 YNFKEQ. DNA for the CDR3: TGTGCCAGCAGCACCCGACAGGGTTACTACGAGCAGTACTTC. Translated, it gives CASSTRQGYYEQYF.

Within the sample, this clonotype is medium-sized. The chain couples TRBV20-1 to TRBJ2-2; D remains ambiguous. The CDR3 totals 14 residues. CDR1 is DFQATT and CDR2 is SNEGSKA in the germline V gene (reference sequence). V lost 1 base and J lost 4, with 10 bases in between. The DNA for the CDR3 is TGCAGTGCTAGAGCGGCAGCGCCCACCGGGGAGCTGTTTTTT. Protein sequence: CSARAAAPTGELFF.

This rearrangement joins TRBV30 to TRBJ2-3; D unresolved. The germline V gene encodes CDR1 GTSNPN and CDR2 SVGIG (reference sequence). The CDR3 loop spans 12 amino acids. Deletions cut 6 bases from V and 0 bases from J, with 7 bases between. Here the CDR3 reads CACRGSTDTQYF. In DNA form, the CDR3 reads TGTGCCTGCCGTGGGAGCACAGATACGCAGTATTTT.

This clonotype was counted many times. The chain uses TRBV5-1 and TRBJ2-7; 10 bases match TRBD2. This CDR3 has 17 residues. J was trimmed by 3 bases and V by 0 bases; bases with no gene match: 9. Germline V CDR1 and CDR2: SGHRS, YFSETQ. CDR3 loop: CASSLGLAGTHVYEQYF. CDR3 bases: TGCGCCAGCAGCTTGGGACTAGCGGGTACACACGTCTACGAGCAGTACTTC. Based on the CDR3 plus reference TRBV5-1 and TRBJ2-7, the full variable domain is KAGVTQTPRYLIKTRGQQVTLSCSPISGHRSVSWYQQTPGQGLQFLFEYFSETQRNKGNFPGRFSGRQFSNSRSEMNVSTLELGDSALYLCASSLGLAGTHVYEQYFGPGTRLTVT.

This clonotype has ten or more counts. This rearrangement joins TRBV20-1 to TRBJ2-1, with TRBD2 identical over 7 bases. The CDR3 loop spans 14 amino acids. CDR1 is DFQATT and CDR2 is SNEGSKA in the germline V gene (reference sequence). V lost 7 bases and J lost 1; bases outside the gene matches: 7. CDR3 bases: TGCAGTGTTTGGACTAGTTCGTCCTACAATGAGCAGTTCTTC. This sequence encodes CSVWTSSSYNEQFF.